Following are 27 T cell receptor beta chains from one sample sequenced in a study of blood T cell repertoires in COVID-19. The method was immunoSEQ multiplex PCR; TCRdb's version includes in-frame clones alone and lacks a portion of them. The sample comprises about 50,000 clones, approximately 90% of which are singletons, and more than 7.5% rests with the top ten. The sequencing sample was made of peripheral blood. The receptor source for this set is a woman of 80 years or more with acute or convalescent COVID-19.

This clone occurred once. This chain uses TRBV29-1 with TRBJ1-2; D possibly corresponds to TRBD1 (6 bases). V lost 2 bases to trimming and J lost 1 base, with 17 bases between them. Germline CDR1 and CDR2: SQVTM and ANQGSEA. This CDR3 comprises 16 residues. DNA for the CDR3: TGCAGCGTTGAAATCATATTGACAGGCCATAACTATGGCTACACCTTC. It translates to CSVEIILTGHNYGYTF.

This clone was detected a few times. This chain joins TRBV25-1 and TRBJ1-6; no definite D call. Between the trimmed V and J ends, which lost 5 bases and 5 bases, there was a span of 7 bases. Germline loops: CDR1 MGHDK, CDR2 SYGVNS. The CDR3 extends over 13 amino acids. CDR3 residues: CASSRADNSPLHF. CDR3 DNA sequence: TGTGCCAGCAGTCGTGCGGATAATTCACCCCTCCACTTT.

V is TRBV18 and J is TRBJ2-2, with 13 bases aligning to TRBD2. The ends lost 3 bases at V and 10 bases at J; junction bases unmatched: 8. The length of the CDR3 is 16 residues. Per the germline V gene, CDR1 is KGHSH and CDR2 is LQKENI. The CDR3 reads CASSPGLAGSQVELFF. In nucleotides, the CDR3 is TGTGCCAGCTCACCGGGACTAGCGGGATCCCAGGTGGAGCTGTTTTTT.

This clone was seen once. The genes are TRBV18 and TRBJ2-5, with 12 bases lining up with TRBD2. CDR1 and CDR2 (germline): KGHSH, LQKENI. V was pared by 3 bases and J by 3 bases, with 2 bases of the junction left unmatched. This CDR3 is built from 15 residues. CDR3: CASSPLAGGEETQYF. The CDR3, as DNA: TGTGCCAGCTCACCGCTAGCGGGAGGGGAAGAGACCCAGTACTTC.

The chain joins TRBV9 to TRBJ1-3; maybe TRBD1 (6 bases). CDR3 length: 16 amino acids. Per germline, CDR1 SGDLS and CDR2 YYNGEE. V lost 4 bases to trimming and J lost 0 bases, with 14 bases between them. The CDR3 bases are TGTGCCAGCAGCCCTCTTACAGGGATCTCTGGAAACACCATATATTTT. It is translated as CASSPLTGISGNTIYF.

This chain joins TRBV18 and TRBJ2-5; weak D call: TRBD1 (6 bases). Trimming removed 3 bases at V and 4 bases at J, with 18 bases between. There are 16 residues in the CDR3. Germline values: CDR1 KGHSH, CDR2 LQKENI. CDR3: CASSPGRGFRGETQYF. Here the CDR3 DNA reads TGTGCCAGCTCACCGGGCAGGGGCTTCCGTGGAGAGACCCAGTACTTC.

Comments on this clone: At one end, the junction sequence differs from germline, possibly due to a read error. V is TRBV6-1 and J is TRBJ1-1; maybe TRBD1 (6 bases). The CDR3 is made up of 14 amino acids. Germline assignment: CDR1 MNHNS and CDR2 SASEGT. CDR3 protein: CASIEQGSGTEAFF. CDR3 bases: TGTGCCAGCATTGAACAGGGCTCCGGCACTGAAGCTTTCTTT.

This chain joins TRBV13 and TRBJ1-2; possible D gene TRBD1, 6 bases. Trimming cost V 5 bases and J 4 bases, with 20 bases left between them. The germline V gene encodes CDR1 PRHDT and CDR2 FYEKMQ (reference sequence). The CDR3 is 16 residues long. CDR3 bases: TGTGCCAGCAGCCTCACTCCGCGGCTGGGGGCCTATGGCTACACCTTC. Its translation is CASSLTPRLGAYGYTF.

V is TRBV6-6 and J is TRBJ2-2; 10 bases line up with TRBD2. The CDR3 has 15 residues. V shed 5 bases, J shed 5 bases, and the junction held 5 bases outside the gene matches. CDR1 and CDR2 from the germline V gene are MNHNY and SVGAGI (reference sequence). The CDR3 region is CASSRSAGGTGELFF. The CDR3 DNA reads TGTGCCAGCAGTCGATCAGCGGGAGGGACCGGGGAGCTGTTTTTT.

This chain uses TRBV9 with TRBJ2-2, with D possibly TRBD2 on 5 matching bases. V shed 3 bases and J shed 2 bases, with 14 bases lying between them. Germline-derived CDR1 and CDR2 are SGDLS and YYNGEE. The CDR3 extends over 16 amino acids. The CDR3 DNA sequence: TGTGCCAGCAGCGCCGCCCTAGCCATTAACACCGGGGAGCTGTTTTTT. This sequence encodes CASSAALAINTGELFF.

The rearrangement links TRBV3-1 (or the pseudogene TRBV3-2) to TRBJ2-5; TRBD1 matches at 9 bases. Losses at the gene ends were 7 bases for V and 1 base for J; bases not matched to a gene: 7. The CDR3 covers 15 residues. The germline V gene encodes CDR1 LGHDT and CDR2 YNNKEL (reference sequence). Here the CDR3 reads CASKTGGSLQETQYF. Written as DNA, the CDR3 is TGTGCCAGCAAAACAGGGGGCTCCCTCCAAGAGACCCAGTACTTC.

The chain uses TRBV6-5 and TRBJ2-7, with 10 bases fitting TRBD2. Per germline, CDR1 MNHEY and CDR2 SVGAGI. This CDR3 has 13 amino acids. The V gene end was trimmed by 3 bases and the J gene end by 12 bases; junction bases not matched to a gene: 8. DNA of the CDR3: TGTGCCAGCAGTTATGGCCTAGCGGGAGAAAGGTACTTC. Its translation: CASSYGLAGERYF.

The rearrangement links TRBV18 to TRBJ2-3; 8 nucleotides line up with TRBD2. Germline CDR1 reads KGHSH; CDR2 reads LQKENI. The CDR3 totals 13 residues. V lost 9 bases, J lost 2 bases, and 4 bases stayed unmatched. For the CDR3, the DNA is TGTGCCAGTGCGGGGGGCTCCACAGATACGCAGTATTTT. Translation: CASAGGSTDTQYF.

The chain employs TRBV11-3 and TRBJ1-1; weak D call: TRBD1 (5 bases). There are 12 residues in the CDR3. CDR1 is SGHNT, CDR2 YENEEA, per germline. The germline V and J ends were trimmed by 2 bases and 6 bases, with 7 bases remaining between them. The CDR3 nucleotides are TGTGCCAGCAGCTTACGACAGTCTGAAGCTTTCTTT. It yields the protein CASSLRQSEAFF. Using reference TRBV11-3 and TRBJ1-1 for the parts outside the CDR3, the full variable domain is EAGVVQSPRYKIIEKKQPVAFWCNPISGHNTLYWYLQNLGQGPELLIRYENEEAVDDSQLPKDRFSAERLKGVDSTLKIQPAELGDSAVYLCASSLRQSEAFFGQGTRLTVV.

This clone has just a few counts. CDR3 protein: CASSLAGLYSYEQYF. The CDR3 nucleotides read TGTGCCAGCAGCCTAGCGGGACTTTACTCCTACGAGCAGTACTTC. V is TRBV5-4 and J is TRBJ2-7; 9 nucleotides align to TRBD2. CDR1 is SGHNT and CDR2 is YYREEE in the germline V gene (reference sequence). The CDR3 contains 15 residues. The junction had 5 bases not matched to a gene; V was cut back by 4 bases and J by 0 bases.

The CDR3 DNA reads TGTGCCACCAGTGTTACAAGCGGGTGGACCGGGGAGCTGTTTTTT. It is translated as CATSVTSGWTGELFF. This chain uses TRBV24-1 with TRBJ2-2, with D maybe TRBD2 (6 bases). The CDR3 runs 15 residues. CDR1 and CDR2 (germline): KGHDR, SFDVKD. Between the trimmed V and J ends, which lost 5 bases and 5 bases, there was a span of 14 bases.

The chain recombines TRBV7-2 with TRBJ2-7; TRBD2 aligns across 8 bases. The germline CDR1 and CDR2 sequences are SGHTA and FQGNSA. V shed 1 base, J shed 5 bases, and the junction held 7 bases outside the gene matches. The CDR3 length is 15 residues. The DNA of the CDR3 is TGTGCCAGCAGCTTAGTATTCGGGGGGGTCCACGAGCAGTACTTC. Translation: CASSLVFGGVHEQYF.

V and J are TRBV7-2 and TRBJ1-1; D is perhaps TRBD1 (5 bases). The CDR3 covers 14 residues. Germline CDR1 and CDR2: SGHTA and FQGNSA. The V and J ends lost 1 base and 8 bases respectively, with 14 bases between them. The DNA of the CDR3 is TGTGCCAGCAGCTTAGATGGGGGGTTCTCGGAAGCTTTCTTT. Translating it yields CASSLDGGFSEAFF.

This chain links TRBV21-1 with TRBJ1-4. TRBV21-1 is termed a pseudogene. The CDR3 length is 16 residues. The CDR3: CASSKGRRATGEKLFF. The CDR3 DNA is TGTGCCAGCAGCAAAGGCCGGCGGGCAACTGGTGAAAAACTGTTTTTT.

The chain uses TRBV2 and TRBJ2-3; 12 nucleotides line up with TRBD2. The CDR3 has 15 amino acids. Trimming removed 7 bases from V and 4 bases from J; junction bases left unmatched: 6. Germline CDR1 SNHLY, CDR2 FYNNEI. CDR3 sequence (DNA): TGTGCCAGCACCGTGACTAGCGGGAGTGCAGATACGCAGTATTTT. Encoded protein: CASTVTSGSADTQYF.

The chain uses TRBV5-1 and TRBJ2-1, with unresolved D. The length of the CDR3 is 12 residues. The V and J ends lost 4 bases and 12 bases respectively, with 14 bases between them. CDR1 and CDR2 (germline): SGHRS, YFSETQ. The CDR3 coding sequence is TGCGCCAGCAGCCCTAGAGGCCTAGGGCAGTTCTTC. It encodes CASSPRGLGQFF. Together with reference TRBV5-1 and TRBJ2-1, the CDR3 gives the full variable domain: KAGVTQTPRYLIKTRGQQVTLSCSPISGHRSVSWYQQTPGQGLQFLFEYFSETQRNKGNFPGRFSGRQFSNSRSEMNVSTLELGDSALYLCASSPRGLGQFFGPGTRLTVL.

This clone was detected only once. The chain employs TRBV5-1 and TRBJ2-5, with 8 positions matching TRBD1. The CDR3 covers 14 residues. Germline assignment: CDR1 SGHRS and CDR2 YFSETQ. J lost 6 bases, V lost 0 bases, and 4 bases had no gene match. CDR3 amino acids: CASSLAAGGKTQYF. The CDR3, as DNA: TGCGCCAGCAGCTTGGCGGCAGGGGGCAAGACCCAGTACTTC.

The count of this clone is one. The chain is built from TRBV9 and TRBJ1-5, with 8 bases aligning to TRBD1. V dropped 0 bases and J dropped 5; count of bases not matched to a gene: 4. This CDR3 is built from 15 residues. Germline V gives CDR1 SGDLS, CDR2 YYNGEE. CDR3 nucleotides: TGTGCCAGCAGCGTAGATCCAGGGGGCGATCAGCCCCAGCATTTT. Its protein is CASSVDPGGDQPQHF.

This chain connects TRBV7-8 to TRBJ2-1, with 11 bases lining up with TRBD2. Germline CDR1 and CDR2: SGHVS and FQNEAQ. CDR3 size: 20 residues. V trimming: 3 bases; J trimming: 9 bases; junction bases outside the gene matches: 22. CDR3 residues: CASSLSRFLILAGERGEQFF. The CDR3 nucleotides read TGTGCCAGCAGCTTGAGTAGATTCTTGATACTAGCGGGAGAGAGGGGTGAGCAGTTCTTC.

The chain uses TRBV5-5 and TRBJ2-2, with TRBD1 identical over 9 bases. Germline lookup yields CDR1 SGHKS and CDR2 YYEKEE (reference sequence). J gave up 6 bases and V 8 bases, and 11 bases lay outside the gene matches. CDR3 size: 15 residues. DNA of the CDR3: TGTGCCAGTAACGCAAGGACAGGGGCGGCCGGGGAGCTGTTTTTT. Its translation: CASNARTGAAGELFF. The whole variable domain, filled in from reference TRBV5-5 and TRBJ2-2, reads DAGVTQSPTHLIKTRGQQVTLRCSPISGHKSVSWYQQVLGQGPQFIFQYYEKEERGRGNFPDRFSARQFPNYSSELNVNALLLGDSALYLCASNARTGAAGELFFGEGSRLTVL.

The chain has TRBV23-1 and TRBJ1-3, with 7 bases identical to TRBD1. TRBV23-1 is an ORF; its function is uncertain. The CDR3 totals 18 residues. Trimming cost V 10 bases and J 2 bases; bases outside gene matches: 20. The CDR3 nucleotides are TGCGCCAACAGGCCCGTACAGGGGTCCCATCCCCCTGGAAACACCATATATTTT. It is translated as CANRPVQGSHPPGNTIYF.

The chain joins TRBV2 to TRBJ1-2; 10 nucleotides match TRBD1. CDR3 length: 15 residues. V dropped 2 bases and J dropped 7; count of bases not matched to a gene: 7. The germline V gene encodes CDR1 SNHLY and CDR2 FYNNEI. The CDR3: CASSELMTGGAGYTF. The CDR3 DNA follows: TGTGCCAGCAGTGAACTTATGACAGGGGGCGCTGGCTACACCTTC.